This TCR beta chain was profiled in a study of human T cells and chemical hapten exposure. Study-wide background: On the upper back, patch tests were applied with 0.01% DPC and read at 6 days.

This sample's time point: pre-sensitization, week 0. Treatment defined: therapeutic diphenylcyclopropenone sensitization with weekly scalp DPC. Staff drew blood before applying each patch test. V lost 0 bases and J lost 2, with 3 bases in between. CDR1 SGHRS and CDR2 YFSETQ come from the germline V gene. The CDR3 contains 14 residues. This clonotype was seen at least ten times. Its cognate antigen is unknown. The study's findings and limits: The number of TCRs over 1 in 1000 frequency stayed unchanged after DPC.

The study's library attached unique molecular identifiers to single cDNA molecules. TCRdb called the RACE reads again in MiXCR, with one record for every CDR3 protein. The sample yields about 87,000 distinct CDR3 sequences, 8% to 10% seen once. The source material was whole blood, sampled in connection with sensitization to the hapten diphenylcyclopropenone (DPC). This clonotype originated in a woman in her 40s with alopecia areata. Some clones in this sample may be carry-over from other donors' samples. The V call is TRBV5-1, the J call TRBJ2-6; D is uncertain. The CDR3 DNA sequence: TGCGCCAGCAGCTTGGAACCTGGGGCCAACGTCCTGACTTTC. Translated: CASSLEPGANVLTF.